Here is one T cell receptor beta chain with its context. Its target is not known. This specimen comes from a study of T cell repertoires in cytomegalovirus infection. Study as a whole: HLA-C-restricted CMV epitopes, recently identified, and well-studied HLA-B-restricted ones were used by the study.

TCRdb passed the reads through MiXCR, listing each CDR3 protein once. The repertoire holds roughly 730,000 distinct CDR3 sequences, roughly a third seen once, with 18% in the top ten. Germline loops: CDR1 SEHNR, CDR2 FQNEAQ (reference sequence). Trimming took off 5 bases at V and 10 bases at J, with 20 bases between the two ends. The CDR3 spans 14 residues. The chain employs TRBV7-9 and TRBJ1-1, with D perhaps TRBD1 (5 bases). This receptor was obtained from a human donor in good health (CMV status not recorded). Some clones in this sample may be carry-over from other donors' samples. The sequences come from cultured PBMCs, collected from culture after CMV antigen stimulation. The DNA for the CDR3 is TGTGCCAGCAGCCCCCAAGTGGATGGAAGGGGAGCTTTCTTT. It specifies CASSPQVDGRGAFF.